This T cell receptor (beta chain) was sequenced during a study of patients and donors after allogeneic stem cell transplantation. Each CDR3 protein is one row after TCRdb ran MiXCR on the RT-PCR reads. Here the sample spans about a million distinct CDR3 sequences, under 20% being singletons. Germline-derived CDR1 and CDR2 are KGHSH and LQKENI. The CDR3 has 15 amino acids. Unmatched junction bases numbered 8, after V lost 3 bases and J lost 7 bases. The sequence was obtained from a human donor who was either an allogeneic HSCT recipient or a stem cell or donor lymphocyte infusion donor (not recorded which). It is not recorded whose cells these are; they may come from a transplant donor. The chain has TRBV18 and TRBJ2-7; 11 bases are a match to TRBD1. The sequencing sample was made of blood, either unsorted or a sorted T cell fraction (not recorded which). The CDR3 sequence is CASSPRRDRGYEQYF. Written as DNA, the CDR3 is TGTGCCAGCTCACCCCGGAGGGACAGGGGGTATGAGCAGTACTTC.